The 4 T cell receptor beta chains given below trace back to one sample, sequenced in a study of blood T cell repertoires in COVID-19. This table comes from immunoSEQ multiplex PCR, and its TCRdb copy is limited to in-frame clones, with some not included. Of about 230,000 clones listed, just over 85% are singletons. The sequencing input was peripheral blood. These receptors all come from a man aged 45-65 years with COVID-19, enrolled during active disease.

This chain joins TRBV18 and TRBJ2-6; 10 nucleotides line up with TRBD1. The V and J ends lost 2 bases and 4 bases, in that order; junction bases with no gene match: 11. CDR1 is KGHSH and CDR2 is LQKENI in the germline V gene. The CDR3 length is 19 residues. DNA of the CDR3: TGTGCCAGCTCACCATTCGTGGGACAGGGGAATTCCGGGGCCAACGTCCTGACTTTC. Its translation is CASSPFVGQGNSGANVLTF. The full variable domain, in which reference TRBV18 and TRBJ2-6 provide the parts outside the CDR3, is NAGVMQNPRHLVRRRGQEARLRCSPMKGHSHVYWYRQLPEEGLKFMVYLQKENIIDESGMPKERFSAEFPKEGPSILRIQQVVRGDSAAYFCASSPFVGQGNSGANVLTFGAGSRLTVL.

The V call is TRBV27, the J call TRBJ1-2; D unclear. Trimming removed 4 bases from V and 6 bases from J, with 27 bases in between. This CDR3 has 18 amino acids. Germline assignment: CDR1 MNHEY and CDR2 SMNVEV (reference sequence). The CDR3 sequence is CASSYIAGPRFVKDGYTF. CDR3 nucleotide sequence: TGTGCCAGCAGTTACATTGCAGGTCCTCGTTTTGTCAAGGATGGCTACACCTTC.

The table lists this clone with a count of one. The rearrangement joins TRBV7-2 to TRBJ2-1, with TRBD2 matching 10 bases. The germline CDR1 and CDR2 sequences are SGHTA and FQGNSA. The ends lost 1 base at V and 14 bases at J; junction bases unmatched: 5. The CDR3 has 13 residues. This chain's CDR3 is CASSLGTSGFKFF. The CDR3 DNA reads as TGTGCCAGCAGCTTAGGGACTAGCGGATTTAAGTTCTTC.

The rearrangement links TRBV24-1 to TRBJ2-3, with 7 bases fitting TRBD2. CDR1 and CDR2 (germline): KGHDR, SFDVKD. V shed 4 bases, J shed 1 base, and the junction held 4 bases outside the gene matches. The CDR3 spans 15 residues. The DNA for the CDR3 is TGTGCCACCAGTGACCCGCTAGCGGGCACAGATACGCAGTATTTT. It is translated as CATSDPLAGTDTQYF.